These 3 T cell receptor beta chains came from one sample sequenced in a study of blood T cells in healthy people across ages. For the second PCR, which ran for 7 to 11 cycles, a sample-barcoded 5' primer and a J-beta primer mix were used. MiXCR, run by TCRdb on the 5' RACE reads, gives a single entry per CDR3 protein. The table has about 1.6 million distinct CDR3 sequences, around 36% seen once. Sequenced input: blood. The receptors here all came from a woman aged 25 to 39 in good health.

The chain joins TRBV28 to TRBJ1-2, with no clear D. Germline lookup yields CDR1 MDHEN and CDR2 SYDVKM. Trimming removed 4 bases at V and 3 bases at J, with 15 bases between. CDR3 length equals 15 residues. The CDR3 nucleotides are TGTGCCAGCAGTTCCCCACCGGTGGAATACTATGGCTACACCTTC. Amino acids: CASSSPPVEYYGYTF.

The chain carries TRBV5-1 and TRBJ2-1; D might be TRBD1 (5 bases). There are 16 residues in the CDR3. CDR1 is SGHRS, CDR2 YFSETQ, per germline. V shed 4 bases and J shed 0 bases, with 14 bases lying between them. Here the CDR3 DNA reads TGCGCCAGCAGCACTACAGGCCAAAGCTCCTACAATGAGCAGTTCTTC. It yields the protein CASSTTGQSSYNEQFF.

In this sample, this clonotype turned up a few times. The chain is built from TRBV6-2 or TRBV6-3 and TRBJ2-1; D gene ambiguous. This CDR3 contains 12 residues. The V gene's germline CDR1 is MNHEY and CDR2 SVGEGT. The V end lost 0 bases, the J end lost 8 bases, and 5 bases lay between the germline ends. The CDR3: CASSYSVHEQFF. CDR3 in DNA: TGTGCCAGCAGTTACTCCGTCCATGAGCAGTTCTTC.